This T cell receptor (beta chain) came from a study of OX40 agonist ivuxolimab in advanced cancers. Across the study: Averaging about 60 years in age, with a range of about 23 to 85, the cohort was about 85% male. Partial responses occurred in three patients (one hepatocellular carcinoma, two cutaneous melanoma). Findings and limits, study-wide: With doses of 0.1-3.0 mg/kg, partial responders showed among the lowest clonal expansion.

Data came from immunoSEQ multiplex PCR; TCRdb stores just in-frame clones and leaves some out. The table shows 50,000 to 65,000 clones, with around 89% occurring only once. CDR1 SEHNR and CDR2 FQNEAQ come from the germline V gene (reference sequence). This CDR3 is 15 amino acids long. Unmatched junction bases numbered 10, after V lost 7 bases and J lost 6 bases. On this clone itself: Its cognate antigen is unknown.

V and J are TRBV7-9 and TRBJ2-1, with 9 bases fitting TRBD1. The clonotype originates from an adult with an advanced solid tumor such as melanoma, head and neck, liver or kidney cancer. The source was CD4+ or CD8+ T cells sorted from blood, collected in a trial of the OX40 agonist ivuxolimab. CDR3 bases: TGTGCCAGCAACTTGGACCGGGACAGGGCCAATGAGCAGTTCTTC. Encoded protein: CASNLDRDRANEQFF.